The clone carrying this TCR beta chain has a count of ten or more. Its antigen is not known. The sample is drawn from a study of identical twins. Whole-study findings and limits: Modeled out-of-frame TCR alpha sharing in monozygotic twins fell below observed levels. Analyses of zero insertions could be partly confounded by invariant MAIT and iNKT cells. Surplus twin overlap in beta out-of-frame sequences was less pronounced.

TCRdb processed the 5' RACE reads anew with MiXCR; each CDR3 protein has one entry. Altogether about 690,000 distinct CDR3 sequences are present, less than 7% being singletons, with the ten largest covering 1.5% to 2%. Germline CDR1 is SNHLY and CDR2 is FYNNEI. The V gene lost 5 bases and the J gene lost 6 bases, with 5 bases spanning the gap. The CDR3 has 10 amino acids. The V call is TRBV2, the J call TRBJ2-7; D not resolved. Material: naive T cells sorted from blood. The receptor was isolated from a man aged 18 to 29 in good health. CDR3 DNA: TGTGCCAGCAGTCTTAGCGAGCAGTACTTC. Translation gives CASSLSEQYF.